The present T cell receptor (beta chain) was sequenced within a study of cytomegalovirus exposure and HLA in healthy donors. Study-wide points: Researchers reportedly found TCR beta sequences accurately predicted most subjects' HLA-A and HLA-B alleles. Information on immune exposure was restricted to one variable (CMV serostatus). Overall, approximately 150 TCR beta chains were annotated as cytomegalovirus-associated.

V lost 5 bases and J 4 bases, leaving 11 bases between the germline ends. CDR3 length: 13 amino acids. Germline CDR1 is LNHDA and CDR2 is SQIVND (reference sequence). PCR involved 60 Vbeta and 13 Jbeta primers. The method was immunoSEQ multiplex PCR; TCRdb's version includes in-frame clones alone and lacks a portion of them. The sample holds about 220,000 clones, around 76% seen once. In regard to this clone: Its cognate antigen is unknown.

This chain joins TRBV19 and TRBJ1-2, with unresolved D. This receptor was obtained from a man aged 35 to 55 in good health and CMV-seropositive. Sequenced input: PBMCs. The CDR3 spells CASSYLPVYGYTF. DNA of the CDR3: TGTGCCAGTAGTTATCTTCCAGTCTATGGCTACACCTTC.